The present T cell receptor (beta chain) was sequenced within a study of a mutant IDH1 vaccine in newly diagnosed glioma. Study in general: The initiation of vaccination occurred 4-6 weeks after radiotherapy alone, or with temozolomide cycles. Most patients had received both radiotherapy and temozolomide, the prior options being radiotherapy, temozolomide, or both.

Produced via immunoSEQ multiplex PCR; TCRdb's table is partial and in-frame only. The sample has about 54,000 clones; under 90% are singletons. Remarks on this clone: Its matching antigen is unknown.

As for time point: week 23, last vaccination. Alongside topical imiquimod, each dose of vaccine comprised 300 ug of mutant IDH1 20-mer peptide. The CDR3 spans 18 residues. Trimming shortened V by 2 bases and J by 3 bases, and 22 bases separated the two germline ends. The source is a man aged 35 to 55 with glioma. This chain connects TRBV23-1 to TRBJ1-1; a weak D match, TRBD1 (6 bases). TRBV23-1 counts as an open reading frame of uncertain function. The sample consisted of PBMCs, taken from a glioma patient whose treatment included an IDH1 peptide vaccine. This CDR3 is CASSQGGGGLWGDTEAFF. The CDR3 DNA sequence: TGCGCCAGCAGTCAAGGAGGGGGGGGCCTTTGGGGGGACACTGAAGCTTTCTTT.